The 14 T cell receptor beta chains below come from one sample, sequenced in a study of T cell responses to AZD1222 COVID-19 vaccine. Some clones are missing from TCRdb's copy, which holds only in-frame ones; the method was immunoSEQ multiplex PCR. This sample has approximately 270,000 clones, with roughly 93% found just once. Source: peripheral blood, taken 28 days after the second AZD1222 dose. The source is an adult who received the AZD1222 COVID-19 vaccine.

The gene calls are TRBV9 and TRBJ1-3, with 7 bases fitting TRBD1. The CDR3 contains 14 residues. V was pared by 2 bases and J by 5 bases, with 4 bases of the junction left unmatched. Germline CDR1 is SGDLS and CDR2 is YYNGEE. As DNA, the CDR3 is TGTGCCAGCAGCGTTATGGGACAGAGAAACACCATATATTTT. Translation gives CASSVMGQRNTIYF.

The V gene is TRBV4-3, the J gene TRBJ2-6; D gene ambiguous. Germline CDR1 LGHNA, CDR2 YSLEER. The CDR3 is made up of 15 amino acids. Trimming removed 4 bases at V and 3 bases at J, with 10 bases between. CDR3 DNA: TGCGCCAGCAGCCCCCAGGTTAATGGGGCCAACGTCCTGACTTTC. Translating gives CASSPQVNGANVLTF.

The chain joins TRBV5-1 to TRBJ2-7, with 9 bases lining up with TRBD2. Trimming at V came to 4 bases and at J to 7 bases, leaving 9 bases not matched to a gene. Germline loops: CDR1 SGHRS, CDR2 YFSETQ. The CDR3 spans 14 residues. As DNA, the CDR3 is TGCGCCAGCAGCCCGGCGGGACTAGCTTGGGAGCAGTACTTC. This codes for CASSPAGLAWEQYF.

This rearrangement joins TRBV18 to TRBJ2-1, with D possibly matching TRBD1 (6 bases). The CDR3 spans 15 residues. V gave up 0 bases and J gave up 3 bases, with 9 bases separating them. Per the germline V gene, CDR1 is KGHSH and CDR2 is LQKENI. The CDR3 bases are TGTGCCAGCTCACCACCGGGGACAAGCTACAATGAGCAGTTCTTC. It encodes CASSPPGTSYNEQFF.

The V call is TRBV5-1, the J call TRBJ2-7, with TRBD1 as a possible D gene (7 bases). The CDR3 sequence is 13 residues long. Trimming left V 4 bases short and J 3 bases short, with 11 bases between. Germline lookup yields CDR1 SGHRS and CDR2 YFSETQ. The CDR3 protein is CASSPGGSYEQYF. CDR3 in DNA: TGCGCCAGCAGCCCAGGGGGGAGCTACGAGCAGTACTTC.

V gene TRBV29-1 combines with J gene TRBJ1-4; TRBD1 might be the D (6 bases). This CDR3 has 13 residues. Trimming pared 5 bases from V and 8 bases from J, leaving 15 bases between. Germline V lookup: CDR1 SQVTM, CDR2 ANQGSEA. CDR3 nucleotide sequence: TGCAGCGTTTTGGGGGGCGCGAGAGAAAAACTGTTTTTT. Its translation: CSVLGGAREKLFF. Supplemented by reference TRBV29-1 and TRBJ1-4, the full variable domain reads SAVISQKPSRDICQRGTSLTIQCQVDSQVTMMFWYRQQPGQSLTLIATANQGSEATYESGFVIDKFPISRPNLTFSTLTVSNMSPEDSSIYLCSVLGGAREKLFFGSGTQLSVL.

The chain uses TRBV28 and TRBJ1-5; D is possibly TRBD1 (6 bases). The CDR3 has 13 amino acids. Trimming took 7 bases from V and 3 from J, leaving 10 bases between them. The V gene's germline CDR1 is MDHEN and CDR2 SYDVKM. CDR3 protein: CASIQGLNQPQHF. In DNA form, the CDR3 reads TGTGCCAGCATACAGGGACTCAATCAGCCCCAGCATTTT.

Written as DNA, the CDR3 is TGTGCCAGCAGTGACCCGGACACCTACGAGCAGTACTTC. As protein: CASSDPDTYEQYF. This chain uses TRBV6-2 or TRBV6-3 with TRBJ2-7, with D possibly TRBD1 on 5 matching bases. V was pared by 5 bases and J by 2 bases, with 10 bases between. The CDR3 contains 13 residues. CDR1 and CDR2 (germline): MNHEY, SVGEGT.

The chain employs TRBV7-2 and TRBJ2-1; D is perhaps TRBD1 or TRBD2 (5 bases each). V lost 2 bases and J lost 8, with 10 bases in between. The CDR3 runs 13 residues. Germline V gene data show CDR1 as SGHTA and CDR2 as FQGNSA. CDR3 DNA sequence: TGTGCCAGCAGCTTAATTCAGGGACATGAGCAGTTCTTC. It translates to CASSLIQGHEQFF.

The chain combines TRBV6-5 with TRBJ2-5; D gene uncertain. This CDR3 has 12 residues. V was clipped by 8 bases and J by 1 base, with 8 bases between them. CDR1 is MNHEY, CDR2 SVGAGI, per germline. For the CDR3, the DNA is TGTGCCAGCGGTAGAGGCCAAGAGACCCAGTACTTC. It translates to CASGRGQETQYF.

This sequence joins TRBV27 and TRBJ1-1; D not resolved. The CDR3 consists of 14 residues. Germline CDR1 and CDR2: MNHEY and SMNVEV (reference sequence). The V and J ends lost 0 bases and 1 base respectively, with 6 bases between them. CDR3 loop: CASSLSVPNTEAFF. Here the CDR3 DNA reads TGTGCCAGCAGTTTATCGGTCCCGAACACTGAAGCTTTCTTT.

The V and J genes are TRBV7-6 and TRBJ2-2, with D perhaps given as TRBD1 or TRBD2 (7 bases each). Germline V gene lookup returns CDR1 SGHVS and CDR2 FNYEAQ. The ends were cut back, 5 bases at V and 4 bases at J, with 17 bases in the middle. This CDR3 spans 16 amino acids. CDR3 protein: CASSPSGGGTTGELFF. CDR3 sequence (DNA): TGTGCCAGCAGCCCATCAGGGGGGGGTACCACCGGGGAGCTGTTTTTT.

V gene TRBV7-8 combines with J gene TRBJ1-5, with D unclear. There are 13 residues in the CDR3. V was pared by 3 bases and J by 11 bases, with 14 bases between. The V gene's germline CDR1 is SGHVS and CDR2 FQNEAQ. CDR3: CASSLTSQVAQHF. CDR3 sequence (DNA): TGTGCCAGCAGCTTGACCAGCCAGGTCGCCCAGCATTTT.

The chain is built from TRBV21-1 and TRBJ2-7; TRBD2, the table's D call, was not compared with the DNA. TRBV21-1 is marked as a pseudogene. The length of the CDR3 is 15 residues. CDR3 protein: CASSKMSRRVYEQYF. DNA for the CDR3: TGTGCCAGCAGCAAAATGAGCCGGAGAGTCTACGAGCAGTACTTC.